These 27 T cell receptor beta chains share one sample of origin, sequenced in a study of blood T cells in healthy people across ages. Alongside a J-beta primer mix, a sample-barcoded 5' primer served in a second PCR lasting roughly 7 to 11 cycles. Using its own MiXCR run on the 5' RACE reads, TCRdb lists one record per CDR3 protein. The data hold over 1,300,000 distinct CDR3 sequences, with approximately 59% observed a single time. The sequenced sample was blood. The receptors stem from a man younger than 35 in good health.

The V and J genes are TRBV6-2 or TRBV6-3 and TRBJ1-2, with D uncertain. Germline CDR1 reads MNHEY; CDR2 reads SVGEGT. V gave up 1 base and J gave up 0 bases, with 12 bases separating them. This CDR3 spans 16 amino acids. CDR3 DNA: TGTGCCAGCAGTTACTGGGGTCTCCCGTCTAACTATGGCTACACCTTC. This codes for CASSYWGLPSNYGYTF.

The chain carries TRBV20-1 and TRBJ1-2, with TRBD1 as a possible D gene (5 bases). V was clipped by 1 base and J by 2 bases, with 11 bases between them. The length of the CDR3 is 14 residues. CDR1 DFQATT and CDR2 SNEGSKA come from the germline V gene (reference sequence). CDR3 in amino acids: CSARAWDLNYGYTF. CDR3 in DNA: TGCAGTGCTAGAGCCTGGGACTTGAACTATGGCTACACCTTC.

A few counts support this clonotype. The V gene is TRBV27, the J gene TRBJ2-1; 7 bases align to TRBD1. V was clipped by 2 bases and J by 4 bases; unmatched bases: 5. Per the germline V gene, CDR1 is MNHEY and CDR2 is SMNVEV (reference sequence). There are 15 residues in the CDR3. The CDR3 loop reads CASSLARGHYNEQFF. CDR3 DNA sequence: TGTGCCAGCAGTTTAGCGAGGGGGCATTACAATGAGCAGTTCTTC.

In nucleotides, the CDR3 is TGTGCCAGCAGCCCCAACATAGAGCGACAAGAGCAGTACTTC. Its protein is CASSPNIERQEQYF. The gene calls are TRBV11-1 and TRBJ2-7; D not resolved. The germline V gene encodes CDR1 SGHAT and CDR2 FQDESV (reference sequence). There are 14 residues in the CDR3. Trimming took 5 bases from V and 7 from J, leaving 18 bases between them.

The sample holds a few counts of this clonotype. The chain joins TRBV5-1 to TRBJ1-4, with D tentatively TRBD1 (5 bases). CDR1 SGHRS and CDR2 YFSETQ come from the germline V gene. Trimming took 7 bases from V and 0 from J, leaving 10 bases between them. The CDR3 sequence is 14 residues long. The CDR3 bases are TGCGCCAGCCAGCAGGGTGCAACTAATGAAAAACTGTTTTTT. Protein sequence: CASQQGATNEKLFF.

The rearrangement joins TRBV6-6 to TRBJ2-7; D is unresolved. Trimming stripped 6 bases from V and 2 bases from J, with 17 bases between. The CDR3 contains 15 residues. Germline V gives CDR1 MNHNY, CDR2 SVGAGI (reference sequence). This chain's CDR3 is CASRPLKDAAYEQYF. DNA for the CDR3: TGTGCCAGCAGGCCACTAAAGGACGCCGCCTACGAGCAGTACTTC.

This chain connects TRBV7-8 to TRBJ2-1, with a weak D call TRBD1 (6 bases). Germline CDR1 is SGHVS and CDR2 is FQNEAQ. V was clipped by 5 bases and J by 8 bases, with 13 bases between them. This CDR3 region has 13 residues. CDR3 sequence (DNA): TGTGCCAGCAGCCCCTCCAGGGGATATGAGCAGTTCTTC. Translated, it gives CASSPSRGYEQFF.

This clonotype appeared a single time. The rearrangement links TRBV7-9 to TRBJ2-2; 7 bases are shared with TRBD2. From germline, CDR1 is SEHNR and CDR2 FQNEAQ (reference sequence). The CDR3 consists of 17 residues. After removal of 4 bases from V and 5 bases from J, the junction contained 13 bases not matched to a gene. Here the CDR3 DNA reads TGTGCCAGCAGCTCGAACGCCGGGGGGAGAAGGACCGGGGAGCTGTTTTTT. Protein: CASSSNAGGRRTGELFF.

CDR3 residues: CASSQDRLGGYTF. As DNA, the CDR3 is TGCGCCAGCAGCCAAGACAGGTTGGGTGGCTACACCTTC. The V gene is TRBV4-1, the J gene TRBJ1-2; D is uncertain. Trimming shortened V by 0 bases and J by 7 bases, and 9 bases separated the two germline ends. From germline, CDR1 is MGHRA and CDR2 YSYEKL. The CDR3 has 13 residues.

The genes are TRBV12-3 or TRBV12-4 and TRBJ2-1; D not certain. Trimming stripped 5 bases from V and 9 bases from J, with 14 bases between. This CDR3 comprises 13 residues. The CDR3 nucleotides are TGTGCCAGCAGTCCCCAAATCGAAAGTGAGCAGTTCTTC. Translated: CASSPQIESEQFF.

The rearrangement links TRBV4-1 to TRBJ2-1; TRBD1 might be the D (5 bases). Looked up from germline, CDR1 is MGHRA and CDR2 is YSYEKL. The CDR3 has 14 amino acids. V gave up 3 bases and J gave up 2 bases, with 8 bases separating them. The CDR3, as DNA: TGCGCCAGCAGCCAGGACATCCCCTACAATGAGCAGTTCTTC. This sequence encodes CASSQDIPYNEQFF.

The chain joins TRBV15 to TRBJ2-1, with a tentative D call TRBD2 (5 bases). CDR1 is LNHNV, CDR2 YYDKDF, per germline (reference sequence). The CDR3 sequence is 13 residues long. Trimming removed 3 bases from V and 6 bases from J, with 9 bases in between. CDR3 in DNA: TGTGCCACCAGCAGGACTATACCCAATGAGCAGTTCTTC. Residues: CATSRTIPNEQFF.

V gene TRBV4-1 combines with J gene TRBJ2-5; 7 nucleotides align to TRBD2. CDR3 size: 14 residues. Germline lookup yields CDR1 MGHRA and CDR2 YSYEKL. The trim removed 0 bases at V and 5 bases at J, leaving 3 bases unmatched. The DNA of the CDR3 is TGCGCCAGCAGCCAAGATCCTAGCGGCGAGACCCAGTACTTC. Protein sequence: CASSQDPSGETQYF.

This chain links TRBV7-9 with TRBJ2-4; 8 bases match TRBD1. The V and J ends lost 4 bases and 8 bases, in that order; junction bases with no gene match: 4. The CDR3 length is 13 residues. The germline V gene has CDR1 SEHNR and CDR2 FQNEAQ (reference sequence). In nucleotides, the CDR3 is TGTGCCAGCAGCTGGCAGGGGGCCGACATTCAGTACTTC. Encoded protein: CASSWQGADIQYF. The complete variable domain, with remaining parts taken from reference TRBV7-9 and TRBJ2-4, reads DTGVSQNPRHKITKRGQNVTFRCDPISEHNRLYWYRQTLGQGPEFLTYFQNEAQLEKSRLLSDRFSAERPKGSFSTLEIQRTEQGDSAMYLCASSWQGADIQYFGAGTRLSVL.

This clonotype was seen a handful of times. The V gene is TRBV10-3, the J gene TRBJ2-7; D possibly matches TRBD1 or TRBD2 (5 bases each). The CDR3 sequence is 13 residues long. The germline V and J ends were trimmed by 4 bases and 2 bases, with 9 bases remaining between them. Per germline, CDR1 ENHRY and CDR2 SYGVKD. CDR3 nucleotide sequence: TGTGCCATCAGTGCGGGACCAACCTACGAGCAGTACTTC. Its translation: CAISAGPTYEQYF.

V usage is TRBV25-1 and J usage is TRBJ2-5; D gene unclear. CDR3 size: 11 residues. V lost 8 bases to trimming and J lost 9 bases, with 13 bases between them. Germline-derived CDR1 and CDR2 are MGHDK and SYGVNS. CDR3 sequence: CASESGFAQYF. The CDR3, as DNA: TGTGCCAGCGAGTCTGGTTTTGCCCAGTACTTC.

This clonotype was seen more than once but under ten times. The chain carries TRBV29-1 and TRBJ2-7, with 7 bases lining up with TRBD2. The CDR3 consists of 13 residues. Germline CDR1 reads SQVTM; CDR2 reads ANQGSEA. J gave up 7 bases and V 7 bases, and 13 bases lay outside the gene matches. The CDR3 region is CSAVRTGGREQYF. CDR3 bases: TGCAGCGCCGTCCGGACGGGAGGACGGGAGCAGTACTTC.

V usage is TRBV9 and J usage is TRBJ2-6, with D tentatively TRBD1 or TRBD2 (5 bases each). From germline, CDR1 is SGDLS and CDR2 YYNGEE. Trimming left V 4 bases short and J 0 bases short, with 17 bases between. There are 18 residues in the CDR3. The CDR3 reads CASSPSSGYSSGANVLTF. The CDR3, as DNA: TGTGCCAGCAGCCCTAGCTCAGGGTATAGCTCTGGGGCCAACGTCCTGACTTTC.

The chain combines TRBV14 with TRBJ2-7; either TRBD1 or TRBD2 may fit D (5 bases each). V lost 2 bases and J 3 bases, leaving 17 bases between the germline ends. Germline values: CDR1 SGHDN, CDR2 FVKESK. This CDR3 region has 16 residues. CDR3 residues: CASSQRPGTRHYEQYF. The CDR3 DNA reads as TGTGCCAGCAGCCAAAGGCCCGGGACGCGTCACTACGAGCAGTACTTC.

The table lists this clonotype with a few counts. The chain carries TRBV4-2 and TRBJ1-5; perhaps TRBD1 as D (6 bases). Trimming took off 0 bases at V and 2 bases at J, with 17 bases between the two ends. CDR3 length: 18 amino acids. CDR1 and CDR2 from the germline V gene are LGHNA and YNFKEQ. CDR3 loop: CASSQESQGRGGNQPQHF. CDR3 in DNA: TGTGCCAGCAGCCAAGAATCCCAGGGGCGCGGGGGCAATCAGCCCCAGCATTTT.

The rearrangement uses TRBV6-1 and TRBJ1-5; no firm D call. Trimming removed 4 bases from V and 6 bases from J, with 4 bases in between. This CDR3 spans 11 amino acids. Germline CDR1 MNHNS, CDR2 SASEGT. The CDR3 coding sequence is TGTGCCAGCAGTGGGGGTCAGCCCCAGCATTTT. It yields the protein CASSGGQPQHF.

This chain connects TRBV11-2 to TRBJ2-7; 10 bases agree with TRBD2. CDR3 length: 15 amino acids. V trimming: 5 bases; J trimming: 2 bases; junction bases outside the gene matches: 6. Germline V lookup: CDR1 SGHAT, CDR2 FQNNGV. Here the CDR3 DNA reads TGTGCCAGCAGCCTAACTAGCGGGAACGCCTACGAGCAGTACTTC. Amino acid sequence: CASSLTSGNAYEQYF.

The chain recombines TRBV5-5 with TRBJ2-7, with 11 bases matching TRBD2. The length of the CDR3 is 13 residues. V shed 4 bases and J 9 bases; nucleotides not matched to a gene: 6. CDR1 is SGHKS, CDR2 YYEKEE, per germline (reference sequence). The CDR3 protein is CASSGLAGLWQYF. The CDR3 DNA is TGTGCCAGCAGCGGACTAGCGGGCCTTTGGCAGTACTTC. Full variable domain (missing parts from reference TRBV5-5 and TRBJ2-7): DAGVTQSPTHLIKTRGQQVTLRCSPISGHKSVSWYQQVLGQGPQFIFQYYEKEERGRGNFPDRFSARQFPNYSSELNVNALLLGDSALYLCASSGLAGLWQYFGPGTRLTVT.

This chain links TRBV10-3 with TRBJ1-2; D remains ambiguous. This CDR3 is built from 12 residues. The V end lost 7 bases, the J end lost 2 bases, and 8 bases lay between the germline ends. Germline V CDR1 and CDR2: ENHRY, SYGVKD. The DNA for the CDR3 is TGTGCCATCACAGGCGGCAACTATGGCTACACCTTC. It specifies CAITGGNYGYTF.

This clonotype showed up just once. This chain connects TRBV25-1 to TRBJ2-7, with D possibly matching TRBD2 (7 bases). V lost 7 bases and J lost 6, with 16 bases in between. The CDR3 is 13 residues long. Germline values: CDR1 MGHDK, CDR2 SYGVNS. The CDR3 reads CASTQGGGGEQYF. CDR3 coding DNA: TGTGCCAGCACCCAAGGGGGGGGCGGCGAGCAGTACTTC.

This clonotype was detected only a few times. CDR3 amino acids: CAISVVTSGSTSYNEQFF. In DNA form, the CDR3 reads TGTGCCATCAGTGTAGTGACTAGCGGGAGTACATCCTACAATGAGCAGTTCTTC. The chain combines TRBV10-3 with TRBJ2-1, with 12 nucleotides matching TRBD2. V was pared by 4 bases and J by 1 base, with 8 bases of the junction left unmatched. Germline V gene sequence: CDR1 ENHRY, CDR2 SYGVKD. The CDR3 is 18 residues long.

This clonotype was seen a few times. V gene TRBV7-6 combines with J gene TRBJ2-7; TRBD2 is a possible D gene (6 bases). The germline CDR1 and CDR2 sequences are SGHVS and FNYEAQ. This CDR3 is built from 14 residues. V lost 7 bases and J lost 1, with 14 bases in between. DNA of the CDR3: TGTGCCAGCATCCGGGGGTACCAATCCTACGAGCAGTACTTC. This translates into CASIRGYQSYEQYF. Variable domain in full (rest from reference TRBV7-6 and TRBJ2-7): GAGVSQSPRYKVTKRGQDVALRCDPISGHVSLYWYRQALGQGPEFLTYFNYEAQQDKSGLPNDRFSAERPEGSISTLTIQRTEQRDSAMYRCASIRGYQSYEQYFGPGTRLTVT.